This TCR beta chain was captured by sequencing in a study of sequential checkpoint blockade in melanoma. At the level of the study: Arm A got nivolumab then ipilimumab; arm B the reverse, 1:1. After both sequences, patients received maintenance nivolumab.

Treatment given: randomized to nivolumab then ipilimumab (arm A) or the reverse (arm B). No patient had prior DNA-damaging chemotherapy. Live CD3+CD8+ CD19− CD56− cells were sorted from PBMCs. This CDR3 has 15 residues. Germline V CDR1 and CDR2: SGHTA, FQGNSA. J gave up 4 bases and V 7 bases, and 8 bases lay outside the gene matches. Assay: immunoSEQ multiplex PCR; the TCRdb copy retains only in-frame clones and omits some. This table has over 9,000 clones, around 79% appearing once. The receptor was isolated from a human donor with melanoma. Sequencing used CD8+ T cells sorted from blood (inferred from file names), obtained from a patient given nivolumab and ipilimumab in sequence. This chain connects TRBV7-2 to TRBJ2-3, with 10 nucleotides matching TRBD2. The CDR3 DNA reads TGTGCCAGCACTGCCACTAGCGGGGTGGCAGATACGCAGTATTTT. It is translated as CASTATSGVADTQYF.